This paragraph covers one T cell receptor (beta chain) sequence. The target antigen is unknown. These data belong to a study of shared clonotypes between healthy human individuals. Broader study findings: Sorted-subset sequencing was shown by rarefaction to be incomplete despite large depth. In this cohort, only blood was sampled, and tissue repertoires likely differ.

Deletions cut 6 bases from V and 3 bases from J, with 17 bases between. Germline values: CDR1 KGHSH, CDR2 LQKENI. This CDR3 region has 15 residues. Libraries were prepared by immunoSEQ multiplex PCR; TCRdb keeps only in-frame clonotypes and omits some of them. Of roughly 2.5 million clones listed, around 94% were seen once; the top ten hold 0.14%. The chain carries TRBV18 and TRBJ1-1, with D tentatively TRBD1 (5 bases). The source is a man aged 18 to 35 in good health. Sequencing was done on a sample of naive CD4+ T cells sorted from blood. Described subset: CD45RA+ positively selected. The CDR3 bases are TGTGCCAGCTCCCTAACCCAGGGAGGGGACACTGAAGCTTTCTTT. This translates into CASSLTQGGDTEAFF.